These 14 T cell receptor beta chains came from one sample sequenced in a study of T cells expressing NK-cell markers. TCRdb re-analyzed the 5' RACE reads; it lists each CDR3 protein once, without DNA. Its table lists approximately 74 distinct CDR3 sequences. Specimen: blood T cells: a sorted CD56 or NKG2C T cell subset, CD4+ or CD8+ T cells, or bulk PBMC T cells (not recorded which). Receptor source: a woman aged 18-70 years in good health.

This clonotype shows up as large by frequency. The chain joins TRBV20-1 to TRBJ2-1; the TRBD2 assignment by TCRdb is unverifiable without DNA. The CDR3 has 13 residues. Germline values: CDR1 DFQATT, CDR2 SNEGSKA (reference sequence). The CDR3 is CSAGLAGINEQFF.

In terms of frequency, this clonotype is large. V gene TRBV7-9 combines with J gene TRBJ1-1; TCRdb picks TRBD1, but there is no DNA to check that call. Germline CDR1 SEHNR, CDR2 FQNEAQ (reference sequence). The CDR3 totals 14 residues. CDR3 sequence: CASSLKGQNTEAFF.

This clonotype is called medium-sized based on its frequency. The J gene is TRBJ2-1, the V gene TRBV7-8; TCRdb's D gene call, TRBD2, goes unchecked for lack of DNA. Germline CDR1 and CDR2: SGHVS and FQNEAQ. CDR3 length equals 14 residues. The CDR3 protein is CASSPGPSDPEQFF. Using reference TRBV7-8 and TRBJ2-1 for the parts outside the CDR3, the full variable domain is GAGVSQSPRYKVAKRGQDVALRCDPISGHVSLFWYQQALGQGPEFLTYFQNEAQLDKSGLPSDRFFAERPEGSVSTLKIQRTQQEDSAVYLCASSPGPSDPEQFFGPGTRLTVL.

Frequency places this clonotype as large. The chain combines TRBV6-1 with TRBJ2-3; there is no DNA to check the TCRdb D call of TRBD2. From germline, CDR1 is MNHNS and CDR2 SASEGT. The CDR3 sequence is 15 residues long. The CDR3 loop reads CASSEVAGVGDTQYF.

The rearrangement uses TRBV28 and TRBJ2-1; with no DNA, the TCRdb D assignment of TRBD2 cannot be verified. CDR1 is MDHEN, CDR2 SYDVKM, per germline. CDR3 length: 16 amino acids. The CDR3 is CASTLRGTSLGREQFF.

By frequency, this clonotype is hyperexpanded. This rearrangement joins TRBV19 to TRBJ1-4; without DNA, the TCRdb call of TRBD1 cannot be checked. Germline V gene data show CDR1 as LNHDA and CDR2 as SQIVND (reference sequence). The CDR3 extends over 14 amino acids. The CDR3 loop reads CASSGVRRSEKLFF. Together with reference TRBV19 and TRBJ1-4, the CDR3 gives the full variable domain: DGGITQSPKYLFRKEGQNVTLSCEQNLNHDAMYWYRQDPGQGLRLIYYSQIVNDFQKGDIAEGYSVSREKKESFPLTVTSAQKNPTAFYLCASSGVRRSEKLFFGSGTQLSVL.

This clonotype registers large by frequency. The J gene is TRBJ2-3, the V gene TRBV7-3; as DNA is missing, the TRBD2 call by TCRdb cannot be tested. The length of the CDR3 is 15 residues. The germline CDR1 and CDR2 sequences are SGHTA and FQGTGA. The CDR3 reads CASSPMRGLVDTQYF.

This chain uses TRBV5-1 with TRBJ2-1; TCRdb's D call of TRBD2 is untestable without DNA. Germline CDR1 is SGHRS and CDR2 is YFSETQ. This CDR3 is 15 amino acids long. CDR3: CASRPATSGSNEQFF. The whole variable domain, remainder taken from reference TRBV5-1 and TRBJ2-1, is KAGVTQTPRYLIKTRGQQVTLSCSPISGHRSVSWYQQTPGQGLQFLFEYFSETQRNKGNFPGRFSGRQFSNSRSEMNVSTLELGDSALYLCASRPATSGSNEQFFGPGTRLTVL.

Judged by frequency, this clonotype is large. The V call is TRBV6-5, the J call TRBJ2-1; TCRdb names TRBD2, which stays unverified in the absence of DNA. The CDR3 loop spans 17 amino acids. Germline-derived CDR1 and CDR2 are MNHEY and SVGAGI. Here the CDR3 reads CASSYSGTSGPHNEQFF.

This clonotype shows up as medium-sized by frequency. The chain combines TRBV29-1 with TRBJ2-3. Germline CDR1 reads SQVTM; CDR2 reads ANQGSEA. This CDR3 is built from 12 residues. The CDR3 here is CSVATSTDTQYF.

This clonotype is large by frequency. CDR3 amino acids: CASSLAGSPYEQYF. The V gene is TRBV11-1, the J gene TRBJ2-7. The germline CDR1 and CDR2 sequences are SGHAT and FQDESV (reference sequence). The CDR3 has 14 residues.

This clonotype is identified as hyperexpanded from frequency. The chain carries TRBV5-1 and TRBJ1-2. Germline CDR1 and CDR2: SGHRS and YFSETQ. CDR3 length: 15 amino acids. The CDR3 loop reads CASSTSPTVNYGYTF.

In terms of frequency, this clonotype is medium-sized (0.01 to 0.1%). The chain joins TRBV7-6 to TRBJ2-7. The germline gives CDR1 SGHVS, CDR2 FNYEAQ. The CDR3 contains 16 residues. Here the CDR3 reads CASSLGIVGSSYEQYF.

Its frequency marks this clonotype as large. This sequence joins TRBV29-1 and TRBJ2-6; lacking DNA, the TRBD2 call made by TCRdb goes unchecked. From germline, CDR1 is SQVTM and CDR2 ANQGSEA. The CDR3 covers 15 residues. The CDR3 sequence is CSVEIGEDGANVLTF.